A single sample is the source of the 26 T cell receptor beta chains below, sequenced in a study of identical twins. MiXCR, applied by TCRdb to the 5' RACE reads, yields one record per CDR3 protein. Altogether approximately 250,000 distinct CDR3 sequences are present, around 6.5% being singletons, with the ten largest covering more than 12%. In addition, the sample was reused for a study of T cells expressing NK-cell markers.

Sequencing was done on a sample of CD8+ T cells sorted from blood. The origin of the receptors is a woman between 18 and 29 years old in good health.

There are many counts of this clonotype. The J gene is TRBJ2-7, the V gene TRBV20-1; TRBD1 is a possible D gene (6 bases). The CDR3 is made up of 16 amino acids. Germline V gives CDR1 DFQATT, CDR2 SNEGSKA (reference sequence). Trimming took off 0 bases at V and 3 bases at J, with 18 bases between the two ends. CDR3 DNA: TGCAGTGCTAGAGATATCACAGGGCGTTGGAACTACGAGCAGTACTTC. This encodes CSARDITGRWNYEQYF.

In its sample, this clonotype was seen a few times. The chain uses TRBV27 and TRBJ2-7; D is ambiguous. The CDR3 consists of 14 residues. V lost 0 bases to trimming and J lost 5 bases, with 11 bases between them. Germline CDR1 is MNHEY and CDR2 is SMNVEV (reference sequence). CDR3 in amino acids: CASSLSRKEHEQYF. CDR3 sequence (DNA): TGTGCCAGCAGTTTATCGAGAAAAGAACACGAGCAGTACTTC.

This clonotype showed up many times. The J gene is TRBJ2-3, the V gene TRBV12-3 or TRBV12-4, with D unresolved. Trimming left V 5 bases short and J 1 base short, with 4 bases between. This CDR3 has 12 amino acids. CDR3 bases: TGTGCCAGCAGTCCTCGCACAGATACGCAGTATTTT. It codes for CASSPRTDTQYF.

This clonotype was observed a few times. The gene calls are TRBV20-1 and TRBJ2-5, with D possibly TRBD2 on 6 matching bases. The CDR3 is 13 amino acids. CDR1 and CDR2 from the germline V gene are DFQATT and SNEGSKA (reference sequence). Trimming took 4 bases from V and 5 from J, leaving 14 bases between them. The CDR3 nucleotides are TGCAGTGCTACAAGACTAGAGCACGAGACCCAGTACTTC. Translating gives CSATRLEHETQYF.

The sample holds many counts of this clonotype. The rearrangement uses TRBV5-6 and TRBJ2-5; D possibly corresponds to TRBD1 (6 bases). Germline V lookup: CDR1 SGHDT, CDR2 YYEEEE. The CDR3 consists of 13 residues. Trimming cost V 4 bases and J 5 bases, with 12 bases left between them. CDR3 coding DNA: TGTGCCAGCAGCACAGGGAGTCGGGAGACCCAGTACTTC. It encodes CASSTGSRETQYF.

DNA for the CDR3: TGCAGTGCTAGAATTGGAAGGGGACTATCCCCCATTCCGGGGGAGCAGTACTTC. Its protein product is CSARIGRGLSPIPGEQYF. The chain recombines TRBV20-1 with TRBJ2-7, with 7 bases identical to TRBD2. J gave up 7 bases and V 2 bases, and 23 bases lay outside the gene matches. Germline loops: CDR1 DFQATT, CDR2 SNEGSKA (reference sequence). CDR3 length equals 18 residues.

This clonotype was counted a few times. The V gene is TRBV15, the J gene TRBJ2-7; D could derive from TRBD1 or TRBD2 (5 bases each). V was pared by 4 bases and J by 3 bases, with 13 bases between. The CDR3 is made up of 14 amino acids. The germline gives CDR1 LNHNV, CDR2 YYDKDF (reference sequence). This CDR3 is CATSTGRTLYEQYF. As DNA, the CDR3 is TGTGCCACCAGCACGGGACGCACCCTCTACGAGCAGTACTTC.

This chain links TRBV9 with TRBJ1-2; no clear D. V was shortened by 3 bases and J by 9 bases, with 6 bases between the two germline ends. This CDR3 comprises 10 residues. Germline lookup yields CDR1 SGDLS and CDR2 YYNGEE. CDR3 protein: CASSEKSYTF. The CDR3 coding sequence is TGTGCCAGCAGCGAAAAGAGCTACACCTTC.

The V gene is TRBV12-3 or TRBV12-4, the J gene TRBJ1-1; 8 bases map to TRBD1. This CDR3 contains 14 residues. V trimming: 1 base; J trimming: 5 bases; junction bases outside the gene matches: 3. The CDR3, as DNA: TGTGCCAGCAGTTTAGGGACAGGGTTAACTGAAGCTTTCTTT. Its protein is CASSLGTGLTEAFF.

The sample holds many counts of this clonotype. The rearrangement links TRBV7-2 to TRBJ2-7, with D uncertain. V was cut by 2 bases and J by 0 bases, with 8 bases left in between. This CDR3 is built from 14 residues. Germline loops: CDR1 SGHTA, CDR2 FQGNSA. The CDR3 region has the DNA TGTGCCAGCAGCTTAATCTCGTACTCCTACGAGCAGTACTTC. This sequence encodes CASSLISYSYEQYF.

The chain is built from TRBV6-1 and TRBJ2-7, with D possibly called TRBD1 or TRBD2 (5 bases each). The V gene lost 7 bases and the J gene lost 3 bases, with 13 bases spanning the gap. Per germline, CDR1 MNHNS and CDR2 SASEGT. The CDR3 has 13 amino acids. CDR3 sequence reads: CASTTNGGYEQYF. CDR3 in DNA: TGTGCCAGCACCACAAATGGGGGCTACGAGCAGTACTTC.

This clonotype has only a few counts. CDR3 sequence (DNA): TGTGCCAGCAGCCAAGATGCGTGGGGGATGGGAGATACGCAGTATTTT. Amino acids: CASSQDAWGMGDTQYF. The rearrangement joins TRBV4-2 to TRBJ2-3; the D call may be TRBD1 or TRBD2 (5 bases each). CDR1 is LGHNA, CDR2 YNFKEQ, per germline. This CDR3 is 16 amino acids long. Between the trimmed V and J ends, which lost 0 bases and 5 bases, there was a span of 15 bases.

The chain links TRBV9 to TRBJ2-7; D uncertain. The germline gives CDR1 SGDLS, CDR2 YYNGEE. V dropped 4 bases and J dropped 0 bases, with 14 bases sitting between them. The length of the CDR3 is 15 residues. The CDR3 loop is CASSLTGQSSYEQYF. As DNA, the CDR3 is TGTGCCAGCAGCCTAACCGGGCAGAGCTCCTACGAGCAGTACTTC.

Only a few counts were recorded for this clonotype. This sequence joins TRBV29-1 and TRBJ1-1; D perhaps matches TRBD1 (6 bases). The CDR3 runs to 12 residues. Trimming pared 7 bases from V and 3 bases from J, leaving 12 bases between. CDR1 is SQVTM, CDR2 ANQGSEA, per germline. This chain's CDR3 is CSATGLDTEAFF. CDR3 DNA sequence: TGCAGCGCTACAGGGTTGGACACTGAAGCTTTCTTT.

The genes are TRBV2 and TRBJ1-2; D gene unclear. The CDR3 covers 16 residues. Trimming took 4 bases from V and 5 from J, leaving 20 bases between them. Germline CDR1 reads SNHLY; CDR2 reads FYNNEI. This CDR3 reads CASSGQPGDPHYGYTF. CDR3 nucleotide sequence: TGTGCCAGCAGTGGACAACCAGGAGACCCACATTATGGCTACACCTTC.

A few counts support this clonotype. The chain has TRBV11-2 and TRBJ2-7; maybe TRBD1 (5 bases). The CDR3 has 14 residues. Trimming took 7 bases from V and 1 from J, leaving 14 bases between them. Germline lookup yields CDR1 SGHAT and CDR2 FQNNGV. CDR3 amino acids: CASTHPQVSYEQYF. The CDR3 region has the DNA TGTGCCAGCACCCACCCACAGGTATCCTACGAGCAGTACTTC.

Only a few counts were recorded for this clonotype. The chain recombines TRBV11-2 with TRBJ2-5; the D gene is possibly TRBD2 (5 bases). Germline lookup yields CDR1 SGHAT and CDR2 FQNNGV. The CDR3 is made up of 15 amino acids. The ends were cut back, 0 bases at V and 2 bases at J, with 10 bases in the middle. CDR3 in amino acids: CASSLEGWEQETQYF. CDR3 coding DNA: TGTGCCAGCAGCTTAGAAGGATGGGAGCAAGAGACCCAGTACTTC.

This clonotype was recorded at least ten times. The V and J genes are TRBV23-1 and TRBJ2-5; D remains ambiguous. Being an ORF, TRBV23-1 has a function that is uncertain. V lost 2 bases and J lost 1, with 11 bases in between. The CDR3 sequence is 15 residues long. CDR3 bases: TGCGCCAGCAGTCAACTTGGCCAACCCCAAGAGACCCAGTACTTC. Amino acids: CASSQLGQPQETQYF.

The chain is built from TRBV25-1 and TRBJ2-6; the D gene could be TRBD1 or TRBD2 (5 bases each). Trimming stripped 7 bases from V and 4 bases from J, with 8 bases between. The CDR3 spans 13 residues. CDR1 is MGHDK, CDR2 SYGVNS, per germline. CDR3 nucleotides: TGTGCCAGCACCGAGGGGGGGGCCAACGTCCTGACTTTC. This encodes CASTEGGANVLTF.

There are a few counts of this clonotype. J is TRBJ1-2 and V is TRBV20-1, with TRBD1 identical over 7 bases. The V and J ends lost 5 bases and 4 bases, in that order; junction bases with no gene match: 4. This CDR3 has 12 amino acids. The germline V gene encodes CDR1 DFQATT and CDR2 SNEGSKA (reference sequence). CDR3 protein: CSAHRGAYGYTF. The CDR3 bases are TGCAGTGCTCACAGGGGTGCCTATGGCTACACCTTC.

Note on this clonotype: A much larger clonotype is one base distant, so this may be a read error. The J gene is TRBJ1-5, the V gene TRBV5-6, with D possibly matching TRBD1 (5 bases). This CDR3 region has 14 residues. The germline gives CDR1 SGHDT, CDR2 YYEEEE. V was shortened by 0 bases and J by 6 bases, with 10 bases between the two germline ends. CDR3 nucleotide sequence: TGTGCCAGCAGCTTGGGCTGGGGCATTCAGCCCCAGCATTTT. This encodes CASSLGWGIQPQHF. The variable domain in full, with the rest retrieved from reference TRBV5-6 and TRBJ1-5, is DAGVTQSPTHLIKTRGQQVTLRCSPKSGHDTVSWYQQALGQGPQFIFQYYEEEERQRGNFPDRFSGHQFPNYSSELNVNALLLGDSALYLCASSLGWGIQPQHFGDGTRLSIL.

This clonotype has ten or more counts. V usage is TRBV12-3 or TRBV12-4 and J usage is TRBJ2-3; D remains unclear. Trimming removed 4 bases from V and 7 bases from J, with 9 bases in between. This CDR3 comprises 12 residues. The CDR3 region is CASSSGHNTQYF. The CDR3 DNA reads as TGTGCCAGCAGTTCTGGGCACAATACGCAGTATTTT.

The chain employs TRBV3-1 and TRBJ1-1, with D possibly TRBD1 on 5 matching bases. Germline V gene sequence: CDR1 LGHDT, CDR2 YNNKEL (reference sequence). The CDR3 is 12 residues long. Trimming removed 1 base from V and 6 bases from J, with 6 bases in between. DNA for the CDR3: TGTGCCAGCAGCCAAGGGGGACCTGAAGCTTTCTTT. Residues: CASSQGGPEAFF.

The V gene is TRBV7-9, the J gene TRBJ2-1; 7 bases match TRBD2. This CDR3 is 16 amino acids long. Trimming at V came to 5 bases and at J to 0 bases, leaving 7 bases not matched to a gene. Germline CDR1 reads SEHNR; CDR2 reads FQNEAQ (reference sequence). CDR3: CASSVGIAGSYNEQFF. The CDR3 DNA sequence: TGTGCCAGCAGCGTTGGGATAGCGGGCTCCTACAATGAGCAGTTCTTC.

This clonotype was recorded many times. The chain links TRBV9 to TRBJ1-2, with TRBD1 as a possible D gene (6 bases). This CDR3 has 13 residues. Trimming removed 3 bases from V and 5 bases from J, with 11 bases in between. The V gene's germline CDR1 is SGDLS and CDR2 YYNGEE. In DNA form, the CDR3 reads TGTGCCAGCAGCGACAGGGAAAATTATGGCTACACCTTC. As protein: CASSDRENYGYTF.

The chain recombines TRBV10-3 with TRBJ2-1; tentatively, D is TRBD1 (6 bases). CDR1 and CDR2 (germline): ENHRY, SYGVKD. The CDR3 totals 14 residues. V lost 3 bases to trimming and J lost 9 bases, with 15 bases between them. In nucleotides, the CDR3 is TGTGCCATCAGTGATTCAGGGGCGGTCGGTGAGCAGTTCTTC. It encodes CAISDSGAVGEQFF.